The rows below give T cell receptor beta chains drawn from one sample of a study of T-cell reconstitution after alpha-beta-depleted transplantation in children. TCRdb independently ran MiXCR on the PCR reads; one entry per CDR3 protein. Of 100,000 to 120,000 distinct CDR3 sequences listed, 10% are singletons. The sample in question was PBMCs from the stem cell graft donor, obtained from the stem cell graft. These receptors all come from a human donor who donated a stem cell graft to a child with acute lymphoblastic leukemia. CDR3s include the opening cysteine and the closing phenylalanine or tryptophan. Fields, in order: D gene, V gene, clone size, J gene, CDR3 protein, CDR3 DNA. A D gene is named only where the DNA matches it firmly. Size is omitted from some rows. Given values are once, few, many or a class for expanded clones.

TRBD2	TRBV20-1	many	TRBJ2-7	CSARPEFTSGRAGEQYF	TGCAGTGCTAGGCCGGAGTTTACTAGCGGGAGGGCCGGCGAGCAGTACTTC
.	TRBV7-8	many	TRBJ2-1	CASSWGPQNEQFF	TGTGCCAGCAGCTGGGGGCCGCAGAATGAGCAGTTCTTC
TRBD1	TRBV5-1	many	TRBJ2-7	CASSLGQGAPYEQYF	TGCGCCAGCAGCTTGGGGCAGGGGGCCCCCTACGAGCAGTACTTC
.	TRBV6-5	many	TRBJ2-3	CASSYDTFTDTQYF	TGTGCCAGCAGTTACGACACCTTCACAGATACGCAGTATTTT
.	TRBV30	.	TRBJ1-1	CAWSLDSLNTEAFF	TGTGCCTGGAGTTTGGACAGCCTGAACACTGAAGCTTTCTTT
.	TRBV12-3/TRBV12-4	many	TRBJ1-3	CASSRSRGNTIYF	TGTGCCAGCAGCCGGTCCAGGGGAAACACCATATATTTT
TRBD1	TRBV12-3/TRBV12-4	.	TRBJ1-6	CASSLDGQGGNSPLHF	TGTGCCAGCAGTTTAGACGGACAGGGGGGGAATTCACCCCTCCACTTT
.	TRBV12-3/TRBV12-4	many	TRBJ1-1	CASSSLGVEAFF	TGTGCCAGCAGTTCCCTGGGGGTTGAAGCTTTCTTT
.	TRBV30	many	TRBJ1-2	CAWTPAGTYGYTF	TGTGCCTGGACCCCCGCCGGGACCTATGGCTACACCTTC
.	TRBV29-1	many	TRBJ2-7	CSVEVSGFRSYEQYF	TGCAGCGTTGAAGTTTCAGGGTTCAGGTCCTACGAGCAGTACTTC
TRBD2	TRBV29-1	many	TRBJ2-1	CSVGGEGRYEQFF	TGCAGCGTTGGGGGGGAGGGGCGGTATGAGCAGTTCTTC
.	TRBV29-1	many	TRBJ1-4	CSVGTQNNEKLFF	TGCAGCGTGGGGACACAGAATAATGAAAAACTGTTTTTT
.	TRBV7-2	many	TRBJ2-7	CASSLGWRPTYEQYF	TGTGCCAGCAGCTTAGGGTGGAGGCCTACCTACGAGCAGTACTTC
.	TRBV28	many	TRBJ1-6	CASSLSSWRPLHF	TGTGCCAGCAGTTTATCCTCCTGGAGGCCCCTCCACTTT
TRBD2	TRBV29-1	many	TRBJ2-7	CSVVGTSGNWYEQYF	TGCAGCGTGGTCGGGACTAGCGGGAATTGGTACGAGCAGTACTTC
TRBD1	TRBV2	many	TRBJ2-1	CASSEVGTGGDEQFF	TGTGCCAGCAGTGAAGTAGGGACAGGGGGTGATGAGCAGTTCTTC
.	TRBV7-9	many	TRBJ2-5	CASSFKQGGFETQYF	TGTGCCAGCAGCTTCAAGCAAGGGGGTTTCGAGACCCAGTACTTC
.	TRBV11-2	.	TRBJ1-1	CASSLVAGDTEAFF	TGTGCCAGCAGCTTAGTCGCAGGGGACACTGAAGCTTTCTTT
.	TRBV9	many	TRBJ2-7	CASSFNPGAPSSYEQYF	TGTGCCAGCAGCTTCAATCCAGGGGCCCCTTCCTCTTACGAGCAGTACTTC
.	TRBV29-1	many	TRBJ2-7	CSVGTVGFYEQYF	TGCAGCGTTGGCACGGTTGGGTTTTACGAGCAGTACTTC
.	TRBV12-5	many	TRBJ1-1	CASGRRSNTEAFF	TGTGCTAGTGGACGGCGATCGAACACTGAAGCTTTCTTT
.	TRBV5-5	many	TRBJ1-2	CASSLEGGATPKRGYTF	TGTGCCAGCAGCTTGGAGGGGGGCGCTACCCCCAAGCGGGGCTACACCTTC
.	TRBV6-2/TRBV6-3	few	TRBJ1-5	CASSFGGMSNQPQHF	TGTGCCAGCAGTTTCGGGGGGATGAGCAATCAGCCCCAGCATTTT
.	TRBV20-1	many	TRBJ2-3	CSASPTTESTYTQYF	TGCAGTGCTAGCCCGACGACGGAGAGCACATATACGCAGTATTTT